This T cell receptor (beta chain) stems from a study of spatial heterogeneity in lung cancer (dated by TCRdb to about 2019). For the study in its entirety: Beta-chain transcripts were consistently detected in greater numbers than alpha-chain transcripts, which likely reflected higher beta-chain transcript abundance. In the raw uncorrected reads, each unique combination of TCR and UMI appeared more than ten times on average. In non-small cell lung cancer, the study made a quantitative comparison of TCR alpha and beta repertoires among multiple tumor regions, matched nontumor lung and blood. TCR repertoire features were related to nonsynonymous mutation counts determined by whole-exome sequencing of tumor tissue. At surgery, both alpha and beta chains were TCR-sequenced in roughly 200 tumor regions, 64 matched nontumor lung samples and 56 PBMC samples.

Library creation used 5' RACE. Instrument on record: NextSeq 500. The TCR library protocol attached a unique molecular identifier to each TCR cDNA molecule to allow correction of PCR and sequencing errors. As for the authors' bioinformatics: Decombinator tools were used for TCR identification, UMI-based error correction and CDR3 extraction. Expanded TCRs were defined as those above a frequency of 2 per 1,000, corresponding to the top 1% of the tumor frequency distribution. Rényi diversity was computed with the R vegan package after subsampling each repertoire 100 times to 5,000 TCRs. To build CDR3 similarity networks, amino acid triplet string-kernel similarity was used, and CDR3s were connected when their pairwise similarity was above 0.82. The raw public reads went through TCRdb reprocessing: fastp at Q25, MiXCR clone calling, in-frame beta chains kept. Each CDR3 protein gets just one entry, which takes the most common genes and DNA from the rows behind it. The V and J calls reflect TCRdb's pipeline rather than the authors' work. In this sample the table shows some 10,000 distinct CDR3 sequences, 8.5% to 9.5% of which occur a single time. The ten largest clonotypes hold approximately 24% of the sample.

Ten or more counts support this clonotype. The antigen it recognizes is unknown. Base qualities are not recorded, but no much larger clone differs from it by a single base. The time point label, as the study defines it: sample taken at primary tumor resection. Without any cell sorting, TCR sequencing was performed on whole RNA extracted either from tumor and nontumor lung tissue or from cryopreserved PBMC samples. Samples were obtained from 72 patients with early-stage, untreated non-small cell lung cancer from the lung TRACERx cohort. Only patients for whom sufficient RNA was available from at least two tumor regions were selected for TCR sequencing. Counted from cysteine to phenylalanine, this CDR3 has 15 amino acids. The only DNA kept is the CDR3, 45 bases in frame from the first base. Per the germline V gene (reference sequence), GTSNPN is the CDR1 and SVGIG is the CDR2. Between the V and J ends, shortened by 4 bases and 0 bases respectively, the junction contains 12 bases.

The paper's findings and limits, for the study overall: Additional single-cell paired TCR alpha and beta sequencing was considered necessary to confirm, at a functional level, the hypothesis that regional TCRs recognize regional mutations. Ubiquitous expanded tumor TCRs showed up in blood more often at tumor resection than at routine follow-up.

The chain is encoded by TRBV30 joined to TRBJ1-4; the D gene cannot be named for sure. Sample: PBMCs, taken at surgery. This TCR was recovered from a male donor with early-stage non-small cell lung cancer. The CDR3 has the sequence CAWNRNGATNEKLFF. The sequenced DNA: TGTGCCTGGAACCGCAATGGAGCAACTAATGAAAAACTGTTTTTT. When the CDR3 is completed using the reference TRBV30 and TRBJ1-4 genes on either side, the full variable domain is SQTIHQWPATLVQPVGSPLSLECTVEGTSNPNLYWYRQAAGRGLQLLFYSVGIGQISSEVPQNLSASRPQDRQFILSSKKLLLSDSGFYLCAWNRNGATNEKLFFGSGTQLSVL.